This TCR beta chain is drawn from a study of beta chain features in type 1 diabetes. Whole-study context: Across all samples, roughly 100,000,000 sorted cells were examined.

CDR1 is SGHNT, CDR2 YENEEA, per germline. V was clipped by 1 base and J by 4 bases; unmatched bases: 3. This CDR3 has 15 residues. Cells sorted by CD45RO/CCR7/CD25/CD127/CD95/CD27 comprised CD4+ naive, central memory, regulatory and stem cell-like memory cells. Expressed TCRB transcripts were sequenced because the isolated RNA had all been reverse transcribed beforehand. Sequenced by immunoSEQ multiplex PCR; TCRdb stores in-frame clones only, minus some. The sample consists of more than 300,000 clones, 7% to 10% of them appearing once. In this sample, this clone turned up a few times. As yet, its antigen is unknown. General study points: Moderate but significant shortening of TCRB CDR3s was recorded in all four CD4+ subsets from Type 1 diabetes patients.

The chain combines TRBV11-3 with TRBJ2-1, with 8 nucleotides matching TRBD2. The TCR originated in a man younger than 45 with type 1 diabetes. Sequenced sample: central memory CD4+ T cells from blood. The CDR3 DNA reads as TGTGCCAGCAGCTTAGCCAGCGGGGGTTACAATGAGCAGTTCTTC. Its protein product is CASSLASGGYNEQFF.